What follows are 16 T cell receptor beta chains derived from one specimen sequenced in a study of blood T cell repertoires in COVID-19. Produced via immunoSEQ multiplex PCR; TCRdb's table is partial and in-frame only. There are more than 100,000 clones in the sample; more than 80% occur only once, and approximately 3.5% lies in the top ten. The sequenced sample consisted of peripheral blood. The receptors were gathered from a woman aged 55-70 years with acute or convalescent COVID-19.

V and J are TRBV29-1 and TRBJ1-2; TRBD1 matches 9 bases. Germline CDR1 is SQVTM and CDR2 is ANQGSEA. The CDR3 has 16 residues. The V segment lost 5 bases and the J segment 8 bases; nucleotides outside the gene matches: 18. Written as DNA, the CDR3 is TGCAGCGTTTTACAGGGGGCGGGTCGGGATAGATGGGGCTACACCTTC. Amino acid sequence: CSVLQGAGRDRWGYTF.

The rearrangement joins TRBV6-1 to TRBJ2-7, with a weak D call TRBD2 (6 bases). The CDR3 consists of 15 residues. The germline gives CDR1 MNHNS, CDR2 SASEGT. The ends were cut back, 0 bases at V and 2 bases at J, with 11 bases in the middle. CDR3 sequence reads: CASSEASGWAYEQYF. CDR3 DNA: TGTGCCAGCAGTGAAGCTAGCGGATGGGCCTACGAGCAGTACTTC.

The rearrangement joins TRBV19 to TRBJ1-1; TRBD1 aligns across 7 bases. This CDR3 is 14 amino acids long. Trimming took 9 bases from V and 7 from J; bases not matched to a gene: 14. CDR1 and CDR2 (germline): LNHDA, SQIVND (reference sequence). In DNA form, the CDR3 reads TGTGCCAGAGGTGAGGACAGGCCTATTATTGAAGCTTTCTTT. Protein: CARGEDRPIIEAFF.

The chain couples TRBV10-3 to TRBJ1-2, with 8 bases that match TRBD1. The J segment lost 8 bases and the V segment lost 0 bases, leaving 5 bases of the junction unmatched. This CDR3 has 14 residues. Germline V CDR1 and CDR2: ENHRY, SYGVKD. CDR3 loop: CAISESQGARGYTF. CDR3 sequence (DNA): TGTGCCATCAGTGAGTCTCAGGGGGCGAGGGGCTACACCTTC.

The chain recombines TRBV19 with TRBJ1-1; the D gene is possibly TRBD1 (5 bases). This CDR3 contains 15 residues. The germline gives CDR1 LNHDA, CDR2 SQIVND (reference sequence). The ends were cut back, 7 bases at V and 0 bases at J, with 15 bases in the middle. The CDR3 DNA reads TGTGCCAGTACCCTTTCTCGGGGGGTGAACACTGAAGCTTTCTTT. Amino acids: CASTLSRGVNTEAFF.

The sample holds one count of this clone. The CDR3, as DNA: TGTGCCAGTAGTATTGGTGTAGGGAGCGGGGTGAACACCGGGGAGCTGTTTTTT. Amino acid sequence: CASSIGVGSGVNTGELFF. The rearrangement joins TRBV19 to TRBJ2-2; 7 bases match TRBD2. This CDR3 is 18 amino acids long. Trimming took 3 bases from V and 1 from J; bases not matched to a gene: 11. From germline, CDR1 is LNHDA and CDR2 SQIVND (reference sequence). The whole variable domain, remainder taken from reference TRBV19 and TRBJ2-2, is DGGITQSPKYLFRKEGQNVTLSCEQNLNHDAMYWYRQDPGQGLRLIYYSQIVNDFQKGDIAEGYSVSREKKESFPLTVTSAQKNPTAFYLCASSIGVGSGVNTGELFFGEGSRLTVL.

This clone appeared a single time. This rearrangement joins TRBV7-9 to TRBJ2-3; D perhaps matches TRBD2 (6 bases). Germline V CDR1 and CDR2: SEHNR, FQNEAQ (reference sequence). This CDR3 has 16 residues. Trimming took 5 bases from V and 0 from J, leaving 15 bases between them. The CDR3 region is CASSPDVAGSTDTQYF. CDR3 nucleotide sequence: TGTGCCAGCAGCCCAGATGTGGCGGGAAGCACAGATACGCAGTATTTT.

The rearrangement uses TRBV27 and TRBJ1-1; the D is unclear. The CDR3 runs to 14 residues. V gave up 6 bases and J gave up 3 bases, with 14 bases separating them. Germline loops: CDR1 MNHEY, CDR2 SMNVEV (reference sequence). The CDR3 DNA sequence: TGTGCCAGCAGACCCCAGTTAGCCCACACTGAAGCTTTCTTT. It encodes CASRPQLAHTEAFF.

The chain couples TRBV5-6 to TRBJ2-1, with TRBD1 identical over 9 bases. V trimming: 0 bases; J trimming: 4 bases; junction bases outside the gene matches: 5. Per the germline V gene, CDR1 is SGHDT and CDR2 is YYEEEE. CDR3 length: 16 amino acids. CDR3: CASSLDRGQGYNEQFF. DNA for the CDR3: TGTGCCAGCAGCTTGGATAGGGGACAGGGTTACAATGAGCAGTTCTTC.

The V and J genes are TRBV4-1 and TRBJ2-1; 7 nucleotides agree with TRBD2. The germline CDR1 and CDR2 sequences are MGHRA and YSYEKL. This CDR3 spans 17 amino acids. V was pared by 4 bases and J by 7 bases, with 16 bases of the junction left unmatched. The CDR3 nucleotides are TGCGCCAGCAGCCTAACCTTTGGCGGGAGTGGAGGTAATGAGCAGTTCTTC. This gives the protein CASSLTFGGSGGNEQFF.

The count of this clone is one. The chain joins TRBV5-1 to TRBJ2-2, with D tentatively TRBD2 (5 bases). The CDR3 contains 15 residues. V lost 2 bases, J lost 4 bases, and 12 bases lay in between. Germline-derived CDR1 and CDR2 are SGHRS and YFSETQ. In DNA, the CDR3 is TGCGCCAGCAGCTTAGCTAGCACGGGCACCGGGGAGCTGTTTTTT. Its protein product is CASSLASTGTGELFF.

The CDR3: CASSPKREGTYEQYV. DNA of the CDR3: TGTGCCAGCAGCCCAAAGCGGGAGGGGACTTACGAGCAGTACGTC. The chain recombines TRBV13 with TRBJ2-7, with 10 positions matching TRBD2. V shed 5 bases, J shed 4 bases, and the junction held 8 bases outside the gene matches. The CDR3 consists of 15 residues. CDR1 and CDR2 (germline): PRHDT, FYEKMQ (reference sequence).

The chain couples TRBV6-5 to TRBJ2-7, with 12 bases identical to TRBD2. The CDR3 consists of 15 residues. With V trimmed by 5 bases and J by 0 bases, 2 bases remained unmatched. CDR1 and CDR2 from the germline V gene are MNHEY and SVGAGI. The CDR3 bases are TGTGCCAGCAGTCCGACTAGCGGGAGCTCCTACGAGCAGTACGTC. Translated: CASSPTSGSSYEQYV.

The gene calls are TRBV6-5 and TRBJ1-2; 9 positions agree with TRBD1. V lost 7 bases and J lost 5; bases outside the gene matches: 2. The CDR3 length is 12 residues. Germline values: CDR1 MNHEY, CDR2 SVGAGI. CDR3 in amino acids: CASMGQGYGYTF. As DNA, the CDR3 is TGTGCCAGCATGGGACAGGGTTATGGCTACACCTTC.

V usage is TRBV19 and J usage is TRBJ2-3, with 11 bases aligning to TRBD2. V lost 6 bases and J lost 4; bases outside the gene matches: 6. This CDR3 is built from 15 residues. Germline CDR1 is LNHDA and CDR2 is SQIVND (reference sequence). CDR3 sequence: CASRSLAGGADTQYF. The DNA for the CDR3 is TGTGCCAGTAGATCTCTAGCGGGAGGCGCAGATACGCAGTATTTT.

The chain combines TRBV6-4 with TRBJ2-5; 11 nucleotides line up with TRBD2. Per the germline V gene, CDR1 is MRHNA and CDR2 is SNTAGT. V dropped 5 bases and J dropped 4; count of bases not matched to a gene: 6. The CDR3 sequence is 15 residues long. The CDR3 here is CASSPEGLAGETQYF. The CDR3 DNA reads as TGTGCCAGCAGTCCAGAAGGACTAGCGGGAGAGACCCAGTACTTC.